These 8 T cell receptor beta chains share one sample of origin, sequenced in a study of blood T cell repertoires in COVID-19. Clones were read by immunoSEQ multiplex PCR, and TCRdb kept only the in-frame ones, dropping some. The sample records about 280,000 clones, 85% to 90% being singletons. The sequenced sample consisted of PBMCs or T cells enriched from blood (not recorded which). These receptors all stem from a woman younger than 30 with acute COVID-19.

The chain employs TRBV27 and TRBJ2-1, with TRBD2 matching over 8 bases. Unmatched junction bases numbered 12, after V lost 5 bases and J lost 9 bases. The CDR3 covers 15 residues. Germline V gives CDR1 MNHEY, CDR2 SMNVEV (reference sequence). The CDR3 DNA is TGTGCCAGCAGTCCGCCGACTAGCGAGACAAGTGAGCAGTTCTTC. Encoded protein: CASSPPTSETSEQFF.

The CDR3 DNA reads TGTGCCAGCAGCGTGCACAGGGACGCCACTGAAGCTTTCTTT. This encodes CASSVHRDATEAFF. The chain combines TRBV21-1 with TRBJ1-1; TRBD1, the table's D call, was not compared with the DNA. TRBV21-1 is flagged as a pseudogene. The CDR3 loop spans 14 amino acids.

About this clone: The sample holds other DNA sequences that translate to the same CDR3. The gene calls are TRBV18 and TRBJ2-5, with D possibly TRBD1 on 7 matching bases. CDR3 size: 13 residues. CDR1 is KGHSH, CDR2 LQKENI, per germline. Trimming pared 4 bases from V and 5 bases from J, leaving 11 bases between. This chain's CDR3 is CASSLQGGETQYF. CDR3 DNA sequence: TGTGCCAGCTCACTGCAGGGGGGCGAGACCCAGTACTTC.

This clone was detected once. V and J are TRBV25-1 and TRBJ1-4; 7 bases line up with TRBD1. The CDR3 spans 15 residues. The V segment lost 10 bases and the J segment 4 bases; nucleotides outside the gene matches: 12. Per the germline V gene, CDR1 is MGHDK and CDR2 is SYGVNS. The CDR3 DNA reads as TGTGCCACGTCACCTCTCGGGACAGATAATGAAAAACTGTTTTTT. Translated, it gives CATSPLGTDNEKLFF.

This sequence joins TRBV5-1 and TRBJ2-3; 7 bases map to TRBD1. The junction had 3 bases not matched to a gene; V was cut back by 0 bases and J by 5 bases. The germline CDR1 and CDR2 sequences are SGHRS and YFSETQ. CDR3 length: 14 residues. The CDR3 DNA is TGCGCCAGCAGCTTGGCACAGGGGAAAGATACGCAGTATTTT. It specifies CASSLAQGKDTQYF.

The V call is TRBV5-5, the J call TRBJ2-1; 11 nucleotides line up with TRBD1. The germline V gene encodes CDR1 SGHKS and CDR2 YYEKEE (reference sequence). There are 15 residues in the CDR3. The V gene end was trimmed by 4 bases and the J gene end by 8 bases; junction bases not matched to a gene: 8. The CDR3 DNA reads as TGTGCCAGCAGCCAAACCGGGACAGGGGGACATGAGCAGTTCTTC. Encoded protein: CASSQTGTGGHEQFF.

This chain uses TRBV7-2 with TRBJ2-7, with D possibly TRBD2 on 6 matching bases. Germline lookup yields CDR1 SGHTA and CDR2 FQGNSA. Trimming removed 5 bases at V and 0 bases at J, with 14 bases between. This CDR3 has 15 amino acids. DNA of the CDR3: TGTGCCAGCAGCGCTACGGGGGTAAGCTCCTACGAGCAGTACTTC. The encoded protein is CASSATGVSSYEQYF. Combining the CDR3 with reference TRBV7-2 and TRBJ2-7 gives the whole variable domain GAGVSQSPSNKVTEKGKDVELRCDPISGHTALYWYRQSLGQGLEFLIYFQGNSAPDKSGLPSDRFSAERTGGSVSTLTIQRTQQEDSAVYLCASSATGVSSYEQYFGPGTRLTVT.

The CDR3 loop reads CASSRGGPDNSPLHF. CDR3 coding DNA: TGTGCCAGCAGTAGAGGGGGCCCCGATAATTCACCCCTCCACTTT. The rearrangement links TRBV28 to TRBJ1-6, with 7 bases lining up with TRBD1. The CDR3 sequence is 15 residues long. Germline CDR1 MDHEN, CDR2 SYDVKM. V was pared by 5 bases and J by 5 bases, with 6 bases of the junction left unmatched.